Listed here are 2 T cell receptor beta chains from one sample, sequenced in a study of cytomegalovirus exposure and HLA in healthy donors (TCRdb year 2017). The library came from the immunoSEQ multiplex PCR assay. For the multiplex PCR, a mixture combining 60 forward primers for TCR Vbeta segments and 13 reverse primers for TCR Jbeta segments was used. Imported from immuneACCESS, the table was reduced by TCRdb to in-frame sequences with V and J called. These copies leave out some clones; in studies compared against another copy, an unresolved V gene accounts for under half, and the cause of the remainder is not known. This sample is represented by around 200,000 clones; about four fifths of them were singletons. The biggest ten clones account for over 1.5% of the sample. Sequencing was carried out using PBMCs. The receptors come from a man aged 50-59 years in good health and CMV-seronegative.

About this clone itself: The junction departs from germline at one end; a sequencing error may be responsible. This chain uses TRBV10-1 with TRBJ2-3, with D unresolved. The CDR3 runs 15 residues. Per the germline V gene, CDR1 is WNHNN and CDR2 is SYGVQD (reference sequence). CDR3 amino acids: CASSEEGSPTATQYF. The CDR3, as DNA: TGCGCCAGCAGTGAGGAAGGCTCCCCCACAGCTACGCAGTATTTT.

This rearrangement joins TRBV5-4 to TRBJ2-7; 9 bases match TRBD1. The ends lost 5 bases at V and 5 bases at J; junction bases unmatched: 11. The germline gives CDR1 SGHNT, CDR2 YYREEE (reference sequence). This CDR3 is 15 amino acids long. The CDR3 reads CASSQGPGQGHEQYF. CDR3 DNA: TGTGCCAGCAGTCAAGGTCCGGGACAGGGCCACGAGCAGTACTTC.